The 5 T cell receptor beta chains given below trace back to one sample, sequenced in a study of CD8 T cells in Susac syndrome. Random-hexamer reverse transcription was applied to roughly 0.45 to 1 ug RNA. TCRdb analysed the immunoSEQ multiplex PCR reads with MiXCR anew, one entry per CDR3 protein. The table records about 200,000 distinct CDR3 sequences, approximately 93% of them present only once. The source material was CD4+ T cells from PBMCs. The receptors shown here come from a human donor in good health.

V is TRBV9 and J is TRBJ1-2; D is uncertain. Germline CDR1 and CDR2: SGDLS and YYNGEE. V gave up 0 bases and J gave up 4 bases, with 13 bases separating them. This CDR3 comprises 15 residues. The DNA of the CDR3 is TGTGCCAGCAGCGTAGGTGTACGGGCGGGCTATGGCTACACCTTC. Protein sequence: CASSVGVRAGYGYTF.

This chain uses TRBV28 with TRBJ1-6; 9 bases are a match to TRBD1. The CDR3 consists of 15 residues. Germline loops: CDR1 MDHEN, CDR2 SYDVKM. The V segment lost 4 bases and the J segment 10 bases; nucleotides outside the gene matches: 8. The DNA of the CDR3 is TGTGCCAGCAGTTCGGCACCGGGACAGGGATCACCCCTCCACTTT. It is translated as CASSSAPGQGSPLHF.

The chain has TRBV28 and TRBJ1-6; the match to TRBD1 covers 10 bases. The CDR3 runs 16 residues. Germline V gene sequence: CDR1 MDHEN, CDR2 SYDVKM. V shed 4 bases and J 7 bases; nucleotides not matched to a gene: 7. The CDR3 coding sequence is TGTGCCAGCAGTTCTGCCCGGACAGGGGGAAATTCACCCCTCCACTTT. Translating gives CASSSARTGGNSPLHF.

CDR3 in amino acids: CASRDRSIYGYTF. The CDR3 DNA is TGTGCCAGCAGGGACAGATCCATCTATGGCTACACCTTC. V is TRBV12-3 or TRBV12-4 and J is TRBJ1-2; D may be TRBD1 (6 bases). This CDR3 is 13 amino acids long. V lost 6 bases, J lost 4 bases, and 12 bases lay in between.

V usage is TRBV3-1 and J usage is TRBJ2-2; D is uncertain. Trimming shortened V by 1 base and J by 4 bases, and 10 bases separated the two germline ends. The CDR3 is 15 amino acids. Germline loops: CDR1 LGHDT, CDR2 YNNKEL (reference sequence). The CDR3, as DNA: TGTGCCAGCAGCCAAGGCCTCGGGCCCACCGGGGAGCTGTTTTTT. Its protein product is CASSQGLGPTGELFF.